A single sample is the source of the 9 T cell receptor beta chains below, sequenced in a study of blood T cell repertoires in COVID-19 (TCRdb year 2020). Library preparation employed the immunoSEQ multiplex PCR assay. Sourced from immuneACCESS, this table was stored by TCRdb with only in-frame sequences that have V and J called. A share of the clones is absent; for the studies checked, an unresolved V gene accounts for under half, and the remainder has no known explanation. The sample yields 55,000 to 75,000 clones; 72% were counted once. The ten largest clonotypes hold more than 4% of the sample. Sequenced sample: peripheral blood. These receptors were collected from a woman in her 70s with COVID-19, enrolled during active disease.

This rearrangement joins TRBV6-5 to TRBJ1-1; no reliable D call. V was trimmed by 4 bases and J by 0 bases, leaving 12 bases between them. CDR1 MNHEY and CDR2 SVGAGI come from the germline V gene. There are 15 residues in the CDR3. The CDR3 sequence: CASSSYTAMNTEAFF. DNA for the CDR3: TGTGCCAGCAGTTCCTATACTGCGATGAACACTGAAGCTTTCTTT.

V usage is TRBV7-9 and J usage is TRBJ1-1, with D possibly matching TRBD1 (6 bases). Per the germline V gene, CDR1 is SEHNR and CDR2 is FQNEAQ (reference sequence). V was pared by 5 bases and J by 4 bases, with 17 bases between. CDR3 length equals 15 residues. This CDR3 is CASSMGAPGITEAFF. CDR3 sequence (DNA): TGTGCCAGCAGCATGGGGGCGCCTGGAATCACTGAAGCTTTCTTT.

This clone was picked up a small number of times. The sample has other DNA sequences that encode this CDR3 too. The J gene is TRBJ1-6, the V gene TRBV7-2, with D unresolved. The CDR3 covers 14 residues. The ends were cut back, 5 bases at V and 0 bases at J, with 5 bases in the middle. Germline CDR1 and CDR2: SGHTA and FQGNSA. The DNA of the CDR3 is TGTGCCAGCAGCCTCAGCTCCTATAATTCACCCCTCCACTTT. It yields the protein CASSLSSYNSPLHF.

The V gene is TRBV11-2, the J gene TRBJ1-2; 7 nucleotides match TRBD1. Germline CDR1 and CDR2: SGHAT and FQNNGV. This CDR3 is 13 amino acids long. With 4 bases clipped from V and 8 bases from J, the junction kept 7 bases outside the gene matches. CDR3 sequence reads: CASSSTGLGGYTF. The DNA for the CDR3 is TGTGCCAGCAGCTCGACAGGGTTGGGGGGCTACACCTTC.

CDR3 amino acids: CASSLDRDHNEQFF. In DNA form, the CDR3 reads TGTGCCAGCAGCCTGGACAGGGACCACAATGAGCAGTTCTTC. This sequence joins TRBV7-7 and TRBJ2-1, with 8 bases that match TRBD1. Per the germline V gene, CDR1 is SSHAT and CDR2 is FNYEAQ (reference sequence). The CDR3 covers 14 residues. V was clipped by 5 bases and J by 5 bases; unmatched bases: 5.

CDR3 sequence (DNA): TGTGCCAGCAGCTTGGGTCCGCCCGGGGACAGGGGGGACACTGAAGCTTTCTTT. It translates to CASSLGPPGDRGDTEAFF. V gene TRBV11-2 combines with J gene TRBJ1-1; 11 bases fit TRBD1. Trimming cost V 3 bases and J 3 bases; bases outside gene matches: 12. The CDR3 sequence is 18 residues long. Germline CDR1 reads SGHAT; CDR2 reads FQNNGV.

The J gene is TRBJ1-6, the V gene TRBV19, with 9 bases matching TRBD1. Germline V gene data show CDR1 as LNHDA and CDR2 as SQIVND (reference sequence). The CDR3 runs to 15 residues. V dropped 6 bases and J dropped 9; count of bases not matched to a gene: 9. The CDR3 region is CASSRSQGAFSPLHF. CDR3 sequence (DNA): TGTGCCAGTAGCCGATCACAGGGGGCCTTTTCACCCCTCCACTTT.

The chain is built from TRBV10-3 and TRBJ2-7; 10 nucleotides align to TRBD2. The ends lost 10 bases at V and 7 bases at J; junction bases unmatched: 7. This CDR3 contains 12 residues. CDR1 and CDR2 from the germline V gene are ENHRY and SYGVKD. Here the CDR3 reads CASAPGLAEQYF. The CDR3 coding sequence is TGTGCCAGCGCGCCGGGACTAGCGGAGCAGTACTTC.

The rearrangement joins TRBV3-1 (or the pseudogene TRBV3-2) to TRBJ1-1, with a tentative D call TRBD1 (5 bases). This CDR3 comprises 13 residues. CDR1 LGHDT and CDR2 YNNKEL come from the germline V gene (reference sequence). V lost 4 bases and J 10 bases, leaving 16 bases between the germline ends. CDR3 in amino acids: CASSPTRGSGAFF. The CDR3, as DNA: TGTGCCAGCAGCCCCACAAGGGGTTCGGGAGCTTTCTTT.